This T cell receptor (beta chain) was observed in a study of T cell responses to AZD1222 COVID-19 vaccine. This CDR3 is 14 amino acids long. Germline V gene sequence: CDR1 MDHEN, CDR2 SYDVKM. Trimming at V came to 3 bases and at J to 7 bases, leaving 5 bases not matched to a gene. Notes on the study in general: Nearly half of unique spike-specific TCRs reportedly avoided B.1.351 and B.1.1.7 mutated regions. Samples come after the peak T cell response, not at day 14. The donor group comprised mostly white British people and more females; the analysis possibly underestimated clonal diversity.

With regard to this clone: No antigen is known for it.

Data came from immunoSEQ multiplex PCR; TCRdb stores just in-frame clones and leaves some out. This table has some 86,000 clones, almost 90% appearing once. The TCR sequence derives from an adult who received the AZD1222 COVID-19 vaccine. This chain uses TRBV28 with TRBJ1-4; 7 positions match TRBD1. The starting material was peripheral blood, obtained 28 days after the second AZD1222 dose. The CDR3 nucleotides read TGTGCCAGCAGTTTGGTGACAGGGCCTGAAAAACTGTTTTTT. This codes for CASSLVTGPEKLFF.